These 8 T cell receptor beta chains were sequenced from one sample in a study of cytomegalovirus exposure and HLA in healthy donors. The PCR was carried out with 60 Vbeta primers and 13 Jbeta primers. Sequenced by immunoSEQ multiplex PCR; TCRdb stores in-frame clones only, minus some. The sample includes 150,000 to 200,000 clones, approximately 85% of them seen just once. Sample: PBMCs. These receptor sequences come from a woman aged 45-65 years in good health and CMV-seronegative.

CDR3 DNA sequence: TGTGCCAGCAGAAGACTAGCGGGAGGGAATGAGCAGTTCTTC. Translated, it gives CASRRLAGGNEQFF. V and J are TRBV2 and TRBJ2-1; TRBD2 matches 14 bases. There are 14 residues in the CDR3. The germline gives CDR1 SNHLY, CDR2 FYNNEI. After removal of 6 bases from V and 7 bases from J, the junction contained 2 bases not matched to a gene.

The genes are TRBV2 and TRBJ1-5, with 8 bases lining up with TRBD1. Germline trimming cut 3 bases from V and 10 bases from J; bases unmatched to any gene: 8. Per the germline V gene, CDR1 is SNHLY and CDR2 is FYNNEI. The CDR3 consists of 14 residues. CDR3 nucleotides: TGTGCCAGCAGTGAGCCCCGCAGGGGGCAACCCCAGCATTTT. Encoded protein: CASSEPRRGQPQHF. The whole variable domain, remainder taken from reference TRBV2 and TRBJ1-5, is EPEVTQTPSHQVTQMGQEVILRCVPISNHLYFYWYRQILGQKVEFLVSFYNNEISEKSEIFDDQFSVERPDGSNFTLKIRSTKLEDSAMYFCASSEPRRGQPQHFGDGTRLSIL.

This clone was seen repeatedly, ten times or more. The junction differs from germline at one of its ends, possibly a read error. This rearrangement joins TRBV5-1 to TRBJ2-7, with 14 bases lining up with TRBD2. This CDR3 is built from 17 residues. Germline CDR1 is SGHRS and CDR2 is YFSETQ. The CDR3 DNA reads TGCGCCAGCAGCTTGGCCGGCGGGGGACTAGCGGGAGTTGAGTGCCTCTTC. Protein: CASSLAGGGLAGVECLF. Full variable domain (remainder filled in from reference TRBV5-1 and TRBJ2-7): KAGVTQTPRYLIKTRGQQVTLSCSPISGHRSVSWYQQTPGQGLQFLFEYFSETQRNKGNFPGRFSGRQFSNSRSEMNVSTLELGDSALYLCASSLAGGGLAGVECLFGPGTRLTVT.

This chain links TRBV7-2 with TRBJ2-7, with D unclear. This CDR3 is 16 amino acids long. Germline values: CDR1 SGHTA, CDR2 FQGNSA. V dropped 1 base and J dropped 0 bases, with 13 bases sitting between them. CDR3 in DNA: TGTGCCAGCAGCTTAGGAGGAGCGACGAGCTCCTACGAGCAGTACTTC. This gives the protein CASSLGGATSSYEQYF.

The chain employs TRBV5-4 and TRBJ2-3; 10 bases align to TRBD2. The trim removed 4 bases at V and 5 bases at J, leaving 4 bases unmatched. CDR1 SGHNT and CDR2 YYREEE come from the germline V gene (reference sequence). The CDR3 spans 14 residues. The CDR3 region is CASSPSGGGDTQYF. The CDR3 coding sequence is TGTGCCAGCAGCCCTAGCGGGGGAGGAGATACGCAGTATTTT.

The V call is TRBV28, the J call TRBJ1-2; TRBD1 matches at 8 bases. The length of the CDR3 is 17 residues. From germline, CDR1 is MDHEN and CDR2 SYDVKM. J lost 1 base, V lost 3 bases, and 10 bases had no gene match. CDR3 in DNA: TGTGCCAGCAGTTTCCCAGGCCAGGGGGCGCTTAACTATGGCTACACCTTC. Translated, it gives CASSFPGQGALNYGYTF.

The chain has TRBV6-5 and TRBJ2-7, with D maybe TRBD2 (6 bases). The germline gives CDR1 MNHEY, CDR2 SVGAGI. The V and J ends lost 2 bases and 0 bases respectively, with 14 bases between them. This CDR3 region has 16 residues. The CDR3 bases are TGTGCCAGCAGTTACCGCGGGACTTCTAGCTCCTACGAGCAGTACTTC. It codes for CASSYRGTSSSYEQYF.

The sample holds one count of this clone. The rearrangement joins TRBV28 to TRBJ1-5; TRBD1 is a possible D gene (5 bases). V was shortened by 4 bases and J by 5 bases, with 15 bases between the two germline ends. The germline gives CDR1 MDHEN, CDR2 SYDVKM. The CDR3 extends over 15 amino acids. CDR3 coding DNA: TGTGCCAGCAGTTATGGGGCGGGGGACGATCAGCCCCAGCATTTT. It yields the protein CASSYGAGDDQPQHF.